This T cell receptor (beta chain) originates from a study of yellow fever vaccine responses in identical twins (dated by TCRdb to 2016 to 2019). Study-level background: Focusing on identical twins, the study followed the T cell clones that responded to the vaccine, and did so with precision. What the work shows at the level of the full study, not this receptor alone: According to the authors, in identical twins the way T cells responded to vaccination appeared partly convergent and partly personalized.

The CDR3 holds 12 amino acids from the cysteine to the phenylalanine. The only DNA kept is the CDR3, 36 bases in frame from the first base. Between the V and J ends, shortened by 1 base and 9 bases respectively, the junction contains 7 bases. Taken from the germline V gene (reference sequence), the CDR1 and CDR2 loops are SEHNR and FQNEAQ. The method was RT-PCR. TCRdb names Illumina HiSeq 2500 as the instrument used. TCRdb reprocessing: public reads trimmed at Q25 with fastp, clones called with MiXCR, in-frame beta chains kept. Each CDR3 protein gets just one entry, which takes the most common genes and DNA from the rows behind it. The sample contains about 20,000 distinct CDR3 sequences, roughly 70% of them found a single time. Jointly, the top ten make up roughly 2.7% of the sample. Comments on this clonotype: The target of this receptor is not known. No clone much larger than this one lies a single base away; base qualities are absent.

The rearranged segments are TRBV7-9 and TRBJ2-1, with the D gene call left open. The sample was T cells from blood (PBMCs), unsorted or a sorted subset (not recorded which), taken before or after yellow fever vaccination (not recorded which). The clonotype comes from a woman aged 18-29 years who received the yellow fever vaccine. Donor details come from another sample of the same person, matched by shared clones. The CDR3 protein is CASSLGVAEQFF. DNA sequence: TGTGCCAGCAGCTTAGGGGTAGCTGAGCAGTTCTTC.